Listed below are T cell receptor beta chains from one sample, sequenced in a study of long-term antiretroviral therapy in people with HIV. Profiling relied on immunoSEQ multiplex PCR, and the TCRdb table lists in-frame clones only, not all of them. Found here are approximately 23,000 clones, about four fifths of them singletons; the top ten hold 7.2%. The sequenced sample was unsorted PBMCs, obtained 1.5 years after starting antiretroviral therapy. The receptors here all came from a young man with HIV. Each CDR3 is given with its conserved first and last residue. A D gene is named only where the DNA matches it firmly. Not all rows give a size; the values are once, few, many and, for expanded clones, a class.

J gene: TRBJ1-2
V gene: TRBV6-1
D gene: -
clone size: -
CDR3 DNA: TGTGCCAGCAGTGTTACCGGGCAGGGGAAAGGCTACACCTTC
CDR3 protein: CASSVTGQGKGYTF

J gene: TRBJ2-2
V gene: TRBV28
D gene: -
clone size: -
CDR3 DNA: TGTGCCAGCAGTCTAGGGTCCGGGGAGCTGTTTTTT
CDR3 protein: CASSLGSGELFF

J gene: TRBJ1-2
V gene: TRBV10-3
D gene: TRBD1
clone size: -
CDR3 DNA: TGTGCCAATTCACAGGGGGCTGGATTGAGTGATGGCTACACCTTC
CDR3 protein: CANSQGAGLSDGYTF

J gene: TRBJ2-3
V gene: TRBV19
D gene: TRBD2
clone size: -
CDR3 DNA: TGTGCCAGTAGTGGACGACTAGCGGGTCTCCCAGATACGCAGTATTTT
CDR3 protein: CASSGRLAGLPDTQYF

J gene: TRBJ1-1
V gene: TRBV30
D gene: TRBD1
clone size: -
CDR3 DNA: TGTGCCTGGAAGGGACAGGTGAACACTGAAGCTTTCTTT
CDR3 protein: CAWKGQVNTEAFF

J gene: TRBJ1-1
V gene: TRBV28
D gene: -
clone size: -
CDR3 DNA: TGTGCCAGCAGTTCCGGTCGGCAGGGCTGGACTGAAGCTTTCTTT
CDR3 protein: CASSSGRQGWTEAFF

J gene: TRBJ1-2
V gene: TRBV7-2
D gene: -
clone size: once
CDR3 DNA: TGTGCCAGCAGCCCTCCTCGGAGATCGACTAACTATGGCTACACCTTC
CDR3 protein: CASSPPRRSTNYGYTF

J gene: TRBJ1-1
V gene: TRBV7-9
D gene: TRBD1
clone size: -
CDR3 DNA: TGTGCCAGCAGGCGACAGGGGGCCCCTGAAGCTTTCTTT
CDR3 protein: CASRRQGAPEAFF

J gene: TRBJ2-2
V gene: TRBV30
D gene: -
clone size: -
CDR3 DNA: TGTGCCTGGACAACAGACACCGGGGAGCTGTTTTTT
CDR3 protein: CAWTTDTGELFF

J gene: TRBJ2-3
V gene: TRBV5-1
D gene: -
clone size: -
CDR3 DNA: TGCGCCAGCAGCCCATCTTACAGGGGCACAGATACGCAGTATTTT
CDR3 protein: CASSPSYRGTDTQYF

J gene: TRBJ2-2
V gene: TRBV7-9
D gene: -
clone size: once
CDR3 DNA: TGTGCCAGCAGCTTCCTGAACACCGGGGAGCTGTTTTTT
CDR3 protein: CASSFLNTGELFF

J gene: TRBJ1-1
V gene: TRBV18
D gene: TRBD1
clone size: -
CDR3 DNA: TGTGCCAGCTCAGACAGGGAAAAAGGGACTGAAGCTTTCTTT
CDR3 protein: CASSDREKGTEAFF

J gene: TRBJ2-7
V gene: TRBV2
D gene: -
clone size: -
CDR3 DNA: TGTGCCAGCACTGGCACCGGGACGAAGGCCCCCGAGCAGTACTTC
CDR3 protein: CASTGTGTKAPEQYF

J gene: TRBJ2-7
V gene: TRBV28
D gene: TRBD1
clone size: -
CDR3 DNA: TGTGCCAGCAGGAGGGACAGGGGCTCCTACGAGCAGTACTTC
CDR3 protein: CASRRDRGSYEQYF

J gene: TRBJ1-3
V gene: TRBV5-5
D gene: -
clone size: -
CDR3 DNA: TGTGCCAGCAGCTTCGGGGGGCTTTCGGGAAACACCATATATTTT
CDR3 protein: CASSFGGLSGNTIYF

J gene: TRBJ2-7
V gene: TRBV12-5
D gene: -
clone size: -
CDR3 DNA: TGTGCTAGTGGTTTGAGCTATATCGGCGAGCAGTACTTC
CDR3 protein: CASGLSYIGEQYF

J gene: TRBJ1-2
V gene: TRBV5-4
D gene: -
clone size: -
CDR3 DNA: TGTGCCAGCAGCTCGTGGTTTCCCAGGGAAAATGATGGCTACACCTTC
CDR3 protein: CASSSWFPRENDGYTF

J gene: TRBJ2-1
V gene: TRBV27
D gene: -
clone size: few
CDR3 DNA: TGTGCCAGCAGTTTAAACGCTTACAATGAGCAGTTCTTC
CDR3 protein: CASSLNAYNEQFF

J gene: TRBJ1-5
V gene: TRBV5-4
D gene: -
clone size: -
CDR3 DNA: TGTGCCAGCAGCCCGGACACAGGGATCAATCAGCCCCAGCATTTT
CDR3 protein: CASSPDTGINQPQHF

J gene: TRBJ2-7
V gene: TRBV6-1
D gene: TRBD2
clone size: -
CDR3 DNA: TGTGCCAGCAGTCTGACTAGCGGGATTTCCGAGCAGTACTTC
CDR3 protein: CASSLTSGISEQYF

J gene: TRBJ2-7
V gene: TRBV13
D gene: TRBD2
clone size: -
CDR3 DNA: TGTGCCAGCAGTTTAGGGCTAGCGGGGGCCCTTTCCTACGAGCAGTACTTC
CDR3 protein: CASSLGLAGALSYEQYF

J gene: TRBJ2-2
V gene: TRBV7-2
D gene: -
clone size: -
CDR3 DNA: TGTGCCAGCAGCTTAGCCTTCGGGGGCACCGGGGAGCTGTTTTTT
CDR3 protein: CASSLAFGGTGELFF

J gene: TRBJ2-7
V gene: TRBV7-9
D gene: TRBD1
clone size: -
CDR3 DNA: TGTGCCAGCAGCTTGCGGACAGGACCCCTTTCCTACGAGCAGTACTTC
CDR3 protein: CASSLRTGPLSYEQYF

J gene: TRBJ1-1
V gene: TRBV15
D gene: -
clone size: -
CDR3 DNA: TGTGCCACCAGCAGCAGCACCGGACATGAAGCTTTCTTT
CDR3 protein: CATSSSTGHEAFF